The clone carrying this TCR beta chain showed up just a few times. As yet, its antigen is unknown. The CDR3 runs to 14 residues. Between the trimmed V and J ends, which lost 6 bases and 2 bases, there was a span of 14 bases. Looked up from germline, CDR1 is DFQATT and CDR2 is SNEGSKA (reference sequence). This sample is part of a study of T-cell memory formation after mild COVID-19. Points from the study as a whole: Pre-infection memory already had some responding clones, implying cross-reactive memory joined.

TCRdb re-analysed the 5' RACE reads in MiXCR, keeping a single row per CDR3 protein. The table lists hundreds of thousands of distinct CDR3 sequences, around 17% of them singletons. The sequence was obtained from an adult woman who had mild COVID-19 (a few samples of this study predate the infection). Cell type and time point are not known. The V call is TRBV20-1, the J call TRBJ2-1; no clear D. The specimen sequenced was PBMCs or a T cell subset sorted from them (not recorded which). In DNA form, the CDR3 reads TGCAGTGCCCTATCCGCAATAGCCTACAATGAGCAGTTCTTC. Residues: CSALSAIAYNEQFF.